This paragraph reports one TCR beta chain. CDR1 and CDR2 (germline): SGHRS, YFSETQ. V was clipped by 0 bases and J by 5 bases, with 12 bases between them. This CDR3 has 14 residues. The data originate from a study of cytomegalovirus exposure and HLA in healthy donors. It was with 60 Vbeta and 13 Jbeta primers that the PCR ran. Assay used: immunoSEQ multiplex PCR; TCRdb lists only in-frame clones, some missing. The data show roughly 110,000 clones, with less than 85% seen just once and 14% held by the top ten. The V call is TRBV5-1, the J call TRBJ2-7; D is undetermined. This clonotype was obtained from a woman in her thirties or forties in good health and CMV-seropositive. The source material was PBMCs. The CDR3 spells CASSLDGFNNEQYF. The CDR3 nucleotides are TGCGCCAGCAGCTTGGACGGGTTTAATAACGAGCAGTACTTC.